The rows below give T cell receptor beta chains drawn from one sample of a study of T cells in Graves' hyperthyroidism and ophthalmopathy. TCRdb used MiXCR to reprocess the multiplex PCR reads, holding one entry per CDR3 protein. This sample has about 480,000 distinct CDR3 sequences, with about an eighth found just once. Sequencing used blood. The source is a woman between 18 and 29 years old with Graves' hyperthyroidism. Both conserved end residues are part of each CDR3. A D gene is named only where the DNA matches it firmly. Clone size is given for some rows only: seen once, a few or many times, or a class if the clone is expanded.

clone size,D gene,V gene,J gene,CDR3 DNA,CDR3 protein
-,-,TRBV10-3,TRBJ1-1,TGTGCCACTAAACCGGGGACACCGAACACTGAAGCTTTCTTT,CATKPGTPNTEAFF
-,-,TRBV19,TRBJ1-2,TGTGCCAGTAGTATAGACGGAGGTTTAGCAGGCTACACCTTC,CASSIDGGLAGYTF
many,-,TRBV12-3/TRBV12-4,TRBJ1-1,TGTGCCAGCACCCGGAGGGCCGAGGGCTATGAAGCTTTCTTT,CASTRRAEGYEAFF
many,-,TRBV11-2,TRBJ2-3,TGTGCCAGCAGCTTAGTGGTCGCTAGCACAGATACGCAGTATTTT,CASSLVVASTDTQYF
many,-,TRBV25-1,TRBJ1-1,TGTGCCAGCAGTGAACCAGGGCGAAACACTGAAGCTTTCTTT,CASSEPGRNTEAFF
many,TRBD1,TRBV18,TRBJ1-5,TGTGCCAGCTCACCTTCGGGGGACAGGGGGAATCAGCCCCAGCATTTT,CASSPSGDRGNQPQHF
many,TRBD1,TRBV11-2,TRBJ2-7,TGTGCCAGCACCTCTACCCGGGACAGATCCTACGAGCAGTACTTC,CASTSTRDRSYEQYF
few,-,TRBV20-1,TRBJ1-1,TGCAGTGCTAGGGGGCAAGCAACCCTATTGAACACTGAAGCTTTCTTT,CSARGQATLLNTEAFF
-,TRBD2,TRBV7-2,TRBJ2-1,TGTGCCAGCACCGGACTAGCGGGAGTCGGTTCCTACAATGAGCAGTTCTTC,CASTGLAGVGSYNEQFF
many,TRBD1,TRBV20-1,TRBJ2-1,TGCAGTGCTCACCACCGGACAGGGTCAGGTAATGAGCAGTTCTTC,CSAHHRTGSGNEQFF
many,-,TRBV30,TRBJ1-1,TGTGCCTGGAGTCCTTCGTGGGTCGGGACTGAAGCTTTCTTT,CAWSPSWVGTEAFF
few,-,TRBV28,TRBJ1-1,TGTGCCTGCCGGGTTTCCACTGAAGCTTTCTTT,CACRVSTEAFF
many,-,TRBV30,TRBJ2-7,TGTGCCTCGTTCTCATCCTACGAGCAGTACTTC,CASFSSYEQYF
-,-,TRBV11-2,TRBJ1-4,TGTGCCAGCAGCCAAGATGTGGGGGAGTCTGAAAAACTGTTTTTT,CASSQDVGESEKLFF
many,TRBD2,TRBV29-1,TRBJ2-2,TGCAGCATTCACCGTGGTAGCGGGATGTACACCGGGGAGCTGTTTTTT,CSIHRGSGMYTGELFF
-,-,TRBV10-2,TRBJ1-3,TGCGCCAGCAGTGAGTCGGGGGATTTTCTGCACTCTGGAAACACCATATATTTT,CASSESGDFLHSGNTIYF
few,TRBD1,TRBV27,TRBJ2-7,TGTGCCAGCAGTTGGGACAGTCTGAACGAGCAGTACTTC,CASSWDSLNEQYF
-,TRBD1,TRBV5-1,TRBJ1-2,TGCGCCAGCAGCTTGGCAGGGGGTGGCTACGCCTTC,CASSLAGGGYAF
-,-,TRBV11-3,TRBJ1-1,TGTGCCAGCAGCTCTAACAGGGCCTCGGCGATGGCTTTCTTT,CASSSNRASAMAFF
few,-,TRBV10-3,TRBJ1-2,TGTGCCATCAGTGGGACTGTCTTAGTTTATGGCTACACCTTC,CAISGTVLVYGYTF
once,-,TRBV12-3/TRBV12-4,TRBJ1-4,TGTGCCAGCAGAACCACTGGACAAACTAATGAAAAACTGTTTTTT,CASRTTGQTNEKLFF
many,-,TRBV11-1,TRBJ2-5,TGTGCCAGCGAAGGTGGGCCGGAGCGAGAGACCCAGTACTTC,CASEGGPERETQYF
many,-,TRBV7-3,TRBJ2-1,TGTGCCAGCAGCCCCCATGACAATCATGAGCAGTTCTTC,CASSPHDNHEQFF
-,-,TRBV7-8,TRBJ1-5,TGTGCCAGCAGCCCGGACGGGGTTTATCAGCCCCAGCATTTT,CASSPDGVYQPQHF
-,-,TRBV27,TRBJ2-7,TGTGCCAGCAGTTTCAAGGATGCAGGGTTCAACGAGCAGTACTTC,CASSFKDAGFNEQYF
many,-,TRBV30,TRBJ1-6,TGTGCCTGGATGTGGCAGGGGAGTTCACCCCTCCACTTT,CAWMWQGSSPLHF
few,TRBD2,TRBV19,TRBJ2-2,TGTGCCAGTAGAAGACTAGCGGGTTACACCGGGGAGCTGTTTTTT,CASRRLAGYTGELFF
few,-,TRBV5-1,TRBJ2-5,TGCGCCAGCAGCAAAGGTGGGCTAGATCAAGAGACCCAGTACTTC,CASSKGGLDQETQYF
-,TRBD1,TRBV6-5,TRBJ2-2,TGTGCCAGCAGTTACTCCGTGGACAGGTACCCCGGGGAGCTGTTTTTT,CASSYSVDRYPGELFF
-,TRBD2,TRBV29-1,TRBJ2-3,TGCAGCGCAAGTACTAGCGGGGGGCCAGATACGCAGTATTTT,CSASTSGGPDTQYF
many,TRBD2,TRBV11-3,TRBJ2-5,TGTGCCAGCAGCCGACTAGCGGTATCGACCCAGTACTTC,CASSRLAVSTQYF
many,TRBD2,TRBV11-2,TRBJ2-3,TGTGCCAGCAGCTTAGATCTCGGCGGGAGTAGGTCAGATACGCAGTATTTT,CASSLDLGGSRSDTQYF
many,TRBD1,TRBV12-3/TRBV12-4,TRBJ2-2,TGTGCCGGACGTAGCAGGGCAGGGGGCACCGGGGAGCTGTTTTTT,CAGRSRAGGTGELFF
few,-,TRBV5-1,TRBJ2-1,TGCGCCAGCAGCTGGGACTGGGACACTGAGCAGTTCTTC,CASSWDWDTEQFF
many,-,TRBV7-8,TRBJ1-3,TGTGCCAGCAGCAACAGGGACTCTGGAAACACCATATATTTT,CASSNRDSGNTIYF
many,-,TRBV12-3/TRBV12-4,TRBJ2-7,TGTGCCAGCAGTACTCAGGTCTCCTACGAGCAGTACTTC,CASSTQVSYEQYF
many,TRBD1,TRBV7-3,TRBJ1-1,TGTGCCAGCAGCCAAGAGGGGGCGGACACTGAAGCTTTCTTT,CASSQEGADTEAFF
few,-,TRBV6-9,TRBJ2-1,TGTGCCAGCAGTTATCTTAGCTACAATGAGCAGTTCTTC,CASSYLSYNEQFF
-,-,TRBV19,TRBJ1-3,TGTGCCAGTACTCAGATCTCTGGAAACACCATATATTTT,CASTQISGNTIYF
many,-,TRBV18,TRBJ1-2,TGTGCCAGCTCACCACCCGGACAGTCTTTACGTGGCTACACCTTC,CASSPPGQSLRGYTF
many,TRBD2,TRBV19,TRBJ2-7,TGTGCCAGTCGGGCTAGCGGGAACTCCTACGAGCAGTACTTC,CASRASGNSYEQYF
many,TRBD2,TRBV20-1,TRBJ2-3,TGCAGTGCTATCGCGAGTCCCCTGCAGATTAGCGGGAGCACAGATACGCAGTATTTT,CSAIASPLQISGSTDTQYF
many,-,TRBV19,TRBJ2-3,TGTGCCAGTAGTATCCAACCACAGCGAGCAGATACGCAGTATTTT,CASSIQPQRADTQYF
-,TRBD2,TRBV29-1,TRBJ2-2,TGCAGCACTAGCGGGAGAGCCGGCACCGGGGAGCTGTTTTTT,CSTSGRAGTGELFF
many,TRBD2,TRBV12-5,TRBJ2-1,TGTGCTAGTGCCCATAGCGGGATTTCCTACAATGAGCAGTTCTTC,CASAHSGISYNEQFF